This T cell receptor (beta chain) is drawn from a study of blood T cell repertoires in COVID-19. Study-level information: From T cells, B-cell-depleted T cells, or PBMCs came the material, which was cDNA or gDNA.

The trim removed 0 bases at V and 4 bases at J, leaving 11 bases unmatched. Germline lookup yields CDR1 SGDLS and CDR2 YYNGEE. The CDR3 runs to 18 residues. This clone was observed a single time. Original processing notes: Amplification of reference gene primers provided the estimated nucleated cell counts. Libraries were prepared by immunoSEQ multiplex PCR; TCRdb keeps only in-frame clonotypes and omits some of them. The V and J calls and clone size are taken from that table; D and trimming were inferred from the DNA. The sample carries 200,000 to 300,000 clones, roughly 91% recorded once. The participants were between roughly 18 and 89 years old and came from some 23 US areas. Participant-reported clinical history was the basis for cohort assignment.

The specimen sequenced was PBMCs or T cells enriched from blood (not recorded which). This clonotype was obtained from a woman aged 25-40 years who had recovered from COVID-19. The chain joins TRBV9 to TRBJ2-2; 8 nucleotides match TRBD2. For the CDR3, the DNA is TGTGCCAGCAGCGTAGCTTCGGCAAGCGGGAGCAGCACCGGGGAGCTGTTTTTT. Amino acid sequence: CASSVASASGSSTGELFF.